The clone carrying this T cell receptor (beta chain) was observed a single time. Its antigen remains unknown. Primers included in the PCR were 60 Vbeta and 13 Jbeta primers. Using immunoSEQ multiplex PCR, the repertoire was profiled, and TCRdb retains in-frame clones only, with some absent. The sample holds 70,000 or so clones, less than 80% seen once. This entry belongs to a study of cytomegalovirus exposure and HLA in healthy donors. At the level of the study: Earlier, 150 million to 200 million T cells were analyzed, and 117 million unique TCR beta sequences were found among them. The study's findings and limits: A later analysis linked 16,951 TCR beta sequences to HLA alleles at 0.05 false discovery rate. V- and J-gene trimming of TCR beta was linked (in a later analysis) to a missense DCLRE1C variant. A later analysis showed TCR association rates differing by HLA locus, peaking at DRB1 and lowest at HLA-C.

CDR3 size: 13 residues. V was pared by 7 bases and J by 5 bases, with 15 bases between. CDR1 and CDR2 from the germline V gene are SGHNT and YYREEE (reference sequence). The source is a woman between 45 and 60 years old in good health and CMV-seronegative. The chain couples TRBV5-4 to TRBJ2-5; D is perhaps TRBD1 (6 bases). Sequencing was done on a sample of PBMCs. The CDR3 sequence is CASRSQGFETQYF. DNA for the CDR3: TGTGCCAGCCGATCACAGGGATTTGAGACCCAGTACTTC.